These T cell receptor beta chains were read from a single sample in a study of cytomegalovirus exposure and HLA in healthy donors. Clones were read by immunoSEQ multiplex PCR, and TCRdb kept only the in-frame ones, dropping some. The table includes under 150,000 clones, around 85% detected once. Sequencing used PBMCs. Source of these receptors: a boy younger than 18 in good health and CMV-seronegative. Both conserved end residues are trimmed from each CDR3. Each record gives: J gene, V gene, CDR3 protein.

>TRBJ1-2|TRBV18
ASSPYRGDYGYT
>TRBJ2-2|TRBV11-3
ASGQPNTGELF
>TRBJ2-5|TRBV6-6
ASSYSPDREETQY
>TRBJ2-5|TRBV7-2
ASSLVRREETQY
>TRBJ2-7|TRBV5-4
ASTLLGAGSYEQY
>TRBJ1-1|TRBV30
AWSGQGFTEAF
>TRBJ2-1|TRBV7-3
ASRGGDGEQF
>TRBJ2-7|TRBV5-6
ASSLAHNPRGQY
>TRBJ2-7|TRBV25-1
ASSEWGSNPYEQY
>TRBJ2-3|TRBV14
ASSQLKRGTTDTQY
>TRBJ2-6|TRBV18
ASSLLAGVISGANVLT
>TRBJ2-1|TRBV5-6
ASSLGANLQGEQF
>.|TRBV7-9
ASSPGTGAYEQY
>TRBJ1-2|TRBV2
ARQNRETYGYT
>TRBJ2-2|TRBV7-9
ASSSTFMRGITGELF
>TRBJ2-7|TRBV11-1
ASSLLRAEQY
>TRBJ1-5|TRBV5-1
ASSFGGSEPQH
>TRBJ2-4|TRBV5-1
ASSGGGGGLAKNIQY
>TRBJ1-5|TRBV5-6
ASSLLQAGDQPQH
>TRBJ1-6|TRBV5-6
ASSLSGTGGFRSPLH
>TRBJ1-4|TRBV5-3
ARSPGSTNEKLF
>TRBJ2-3|TRBV7-3
ASSLSTGLADTQY
>TRBJ2-1|TRBV12-5
ASGGWGEDSSYNEQF
>TRBJ1-4|TRBV15
ATSRFRTTNEKLF
>TRBJ2-7|TRBV19
ASSIKGLAIHEQY
>TRBJ2-5|TRBV4-2
ASRKNPQGETQY
>TRBJ2-1|TRBV2
ASNGGDATGWDEQF
>TRBJ2-4|TRBV27
ASSSTAGGTDY